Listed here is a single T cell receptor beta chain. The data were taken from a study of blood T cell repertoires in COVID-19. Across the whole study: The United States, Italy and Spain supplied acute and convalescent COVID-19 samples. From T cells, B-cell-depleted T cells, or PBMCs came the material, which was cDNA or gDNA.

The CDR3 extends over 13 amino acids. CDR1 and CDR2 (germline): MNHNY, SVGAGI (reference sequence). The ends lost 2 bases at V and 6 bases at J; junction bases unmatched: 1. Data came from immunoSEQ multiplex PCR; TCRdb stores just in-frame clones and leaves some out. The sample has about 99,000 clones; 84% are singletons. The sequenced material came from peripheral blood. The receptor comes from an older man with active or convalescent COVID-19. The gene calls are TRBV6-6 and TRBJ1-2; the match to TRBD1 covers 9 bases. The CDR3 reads CASSYGTGHGYTF. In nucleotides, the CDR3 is TGTGCCAGCAGTTACGGGACAGGGCATGGCTACACCTTC.